This passage covers 2 T cell receptor beta chains from one sample sequenced in a study of OX40 agonist ivuxolimab in advanced cancers. Profiling relied on immunoSEQ multiplex PCR, and the TCRdb table lists in-frame clones only, not all of them. The sample yields roughly 110,000 clones, approximately 90% seen once. The material was CD4+ or CD8+ T cells sorted from blood, obtained in a trial of the OX40 agonist ivuxolimab. Receptor source: an adult with an advanced solid tumor such as melanoma, head and neck, liver or kidney cancer.

The chain employs TRBV28 and TRBJ2-7, with 9 bases matching TRBD1. The CDR3 sequence is 15 residues long. Germline V gives CDR1 MDHEN, CDR2 SYDVKM. Germline trimming cut 4 bases from V and 7 bases from J; bases unmatched to any gene: 11. CDR3 in amino acids: CASSSPGQGKYEQYF. As DNA, the CDR3 is TGTGCCAGCAGTTCGCCGGGACAGGGAAAATATGAGCAGTACTTC.

CDR3 nucleotides: TGTGCCTGGAGTGTGTCGGGATATGGCTACACCTTC. Translated: CAWSVSGYGYTF. The chain employs TRBV30 and TRBJ1-2, with D unresolved. The CDR3 runs 12 residues. Germline V CDR1 and CDR2: GTSNPN, SVGIG (reference sequence). Trimming left V 0 bases short and J 5 bases short, with 7 bases between.